This TCR beta chain originates from a study of Graves' ophthalmopathy and Graves' hyperthyroidism. Study-level points and caveats: Forecasting of ophthalmopathy progression by the model achieved less than 71% sensitivity and less than 80% specificity. A classifier, a 13-signature model, separated ophthalmopathy from stable hyperthyroidism with approximately 88% sensitivity and about 82% specificity.

This clonotype was seen ten or more times. The target antigen is unknown. Investigators amplified TCR beta CDR3 regions from RNA transcripts. After a first-round RT-PCR with HTBI primers, a second-round multiplex PCR was run. TCRdb re-called the multiplex PCR reads with MiXCR, one entry per CDR3 protein. Here the sample spans roughly 350,000 distinct CDR3 sequences, 17% being singletons. Excluded were patients with other autoimmune diseases, uncontrolled infections, pregnancy or lactation. PBMCs stemmed from over 9.5 ml of fresh peripheral blood. V was cut by 1 base and J by 4 bases, with 17 bases left in between. Looked up from germline, CDR1 is SGHAT and CDR2 is FQNNGV. The CDR3 runs to 16 residues.

Sequences were obtained from peripheral blood. V and J are TRBV11-2 and TRBJ2-7; D uncertain. The clonotype comes from an adult woman with stable Graves' hyperthyroidism. The chain's CDR3 is CASSLVSRQSWYEQYF. For the CDR3, the DNA is TGTGCCAGCAGCTTAGTATCCAGGCAGTCCTGGTACGAGCAGTACTTC.